This TCR beta chain was captured by sequencing in a study of T cell responses to AZD1222 COVID-19 vaccine (dated by TCRdb to the early 2020s). Broadly, across the study: AZD1222 recipients whose second dose came at about 4 weeks and those whose second dose came at about 12 weeks were combined into one group, since spike-specific TCR depth and breadth did not differ between the two schedules. A total of approximately 240 trial participants underwent TCR sequencing, of whom about 210 had received two doses of AZD1222 and around 25 had received two doses of the MenACWY control vaccine. Trial participants were enrolled into age subgroups of 18-55, 56-69 and 70-plus years, which contained approximately 150, 28 and 58 TCR-sequenced participants, respectively.

What the work shows at the level of the full study, not this receptor alone: Only six AZD1222 recipients were SARS-CoV-2 seropositive at baseline, limiting conclusions about previously exposed vaccinees. The whole spike protein was spanned by vaccine-associated CD4 TCRs, and dominant responses were seen in regions 160-218 and 743-854. No day 14 peak-response samples were available, so repertoires were characterized only after the peak T cell response. Reportedly, almost half of the unique spike-specific TCRs recognized epitopes lying outside the regions that are mutated in the B.1.351 and B.1.1.7 variants. Participants were mostly white British, with more females than males. The authors suggested clonal diversity may have been underestimated. Spike-specific TCR breadth and depth rose significantly after two AZD1222 doses compared with day 0 and with MenACWY recipients. The 56-69-year group was small, and its depth increase did not reach significance, likely because of low power.

There are 16 amino acids in the CDR3, from cysteine to phenylalanine inclusive. Only CDR3 DNA is held: 48 bases, read in frame from base 1. Ends trimmed: V by 1 base, J by 6 bases; bases unmatched to a gene: 12. The germline V gene (reference sequence) provides CDR1 SEHNR and CDR2 FQNEAQ. A note on this clone: It lacks a known antigen. No base quality values were provided; no much bigger clone lies one nucleotide off.

The CDR3 regions of human TCRbeta chains were analyzed by immunosequencing. In the authors' own workflow: TCRs in the repertoires were compared against a reference library of SARS-CoV-2-specific TCRs that had been generated with the MIRA antigen-specificity platform. Breadth meant the fraction of unique TCRs that were SARS-CoV-2-associated, whereas depth meant the fraction of total T cells that were SARS-CoV-2-associated. Using the MIRA data, each spike-specific TCR was mapped to the spike region that the TCR reacts to and placed in a CD4 or CD8 class. Log10-transformed breadth and depth values were compared by one-way ANOVA with Sidak's multiple comparisons tests. This immuneACCESS table, as held by TCRdb, lists in-frame sequences with V and J called but not all clones. Of the missing ones, under half trace to an unresolved V gene in checked studies; the others have no known cause. V, J and clone size derive from that table, while D and trimming were established from the DNA sequence. For this sample the table gives some 120,000 clones, of which 85% to 95% were detected only once. Under 3.5% of the sample is held by the ten biggest clonotypes.

The time point label on this specimen signifies: baseline before first vaccination. The vaccinee samples were drawn from two UK trials, COV001 and COV002, one of which was a single-blind randomized controlled phase 2/3 trial testing AZD1222 (ChAdOx1 nCoV-19) in healthy adults. For TCRbeta chain sequencing, PBMC samples from trial participants were taken at day 0 and at day 28 after the second dose. The chain links TRBV7-9 with TRBJ2-7; 7 nucleotides in the junction match TRBD1. The input for sequencing was peripheral blood, taken on day 0 of AZD1222 vaccination. The receptor was isolated from an adult in good health. The DNA sequence is TGTGCCAGCAGCTTAGGCCCGAGTGGACAGGCAAGCGAGCAGTACTTC. The translation is CASSLGPSGQASEQYF.